The present TCR beta chain was sequenced within a study of response to subunit inactivated influenza vaccine. The CDR3 loop spans 14 amino acids. In germline, CDR1 is DFQATT, CDR2 SNEGSKA (reference sequence). V was clipped by 5 bases and J by 2 bases, with 16 bases between them. This clonotype occurred many times. Its antigen is not known. From the RT-PCR reads, TCRdb called clonotypes with MiXCR, one entry per CDR3 protein. Of hundreds of thousands of distinct CDR3 sequences listed, under 9% were seen once; the top ten hold over 10%. Notes on the study in general: A suggestion made by the authors is that each seasonal influenza vaccination recruits few new T cells.

This sequence was found in a man aged 45 to 75 who received an inactivated influenza vaccine. This rearrangement joins TRBV20-1 to TRBJ2-7; possibly TRBD2 for D (5 bases). The sequencing used PBMCs from blood, collected roughly 24 months after vaccination. CDR3 DNA sequence: TGCAGTGCTCTAAAACCGGGATCAACCTACGAGCAGTACTTC. Translation: CSALKPGSTYEQYF.